One and the same sample provided the 27 T cell receptor beta chains below, sequenced in a study of glioma-infiltrating T cells. Amplification of TCR alpha and beta CDR3 regions from RNA used iRepertoire nested multiplex PCR. Each CDR3 protein gets one entry after TCRdb re-called the multiplex PCR reads with MiXCR. Among under 200,000 distinct CDR3 sequences listed, around 32% were seen once. Sequencing was done on a sample of glioma tissue, nonneoplastic brain tissue, or PBMCs (not recorded which). These TCRs come from a human donor with low-grade glioma or glioblastoma, undergoing nonglioma brain surgery, or in good health (not recorded which).

This clonotype was seen ten or more times. The genes are TRBV6-1 and TRBJ2-1; no firm D call. The germline V and J ends were trimmed by 5 bases and 3 bases, with 8 bases remaining between them. The CDR3 sequence is 13 residues long. Germline V gene data show CDR1 as MNHNS and CDR2 as SASEGT. CDR3 region: CASSQSLYNEQFF. CDR3 nucleotides: TGTGCCAGCAGTCAGAGCCTCTACAATGAGCAGTTCTTC.

The sample holds many counts of this clonotype. Here the CDR3 DNA reads TGTGCCAGCAGTTTGGGACTAGCGGGAGTTTCCCAGTTCTTC. Its translation: CASSLGLAGVSQFF. J is TRBJ2-1 and V is TRBV27; 14 bases are shared with TRBD2. The CDR3 contains 14 residues. Trimming at V came to 3 bases and at J to 13 bases, leaving 5 bases not matched to a gene. Germline V gene sequence: CDR1 MNHEY, CDR2 SMNVEV (reference sequence).

The genes are TRBV19 and TRBJ2-1, with D perhaps TRBD1 (6 bases). Germline-derived CDR1 and CDR2 are LNHDA and SQIVND (reference sequence). The CDR3 contains 17 residues. Trimming pared 11 bases from V and 0 bases from J, leaving 23 bases between. CDR3 in DNA: TGTGCCGGATACGGGACATTTGGGGGTAACTCCTACAATGAGCAGTTCTTC. Its protein product is CAGYGTFGGNSYNEQFF.

This clonotype turned up a few times. The rearrangement joins TRBV4-1 to TRBJ2-7; TRBD1 aligns across 8 bases. Germline CDR1 MGHRA, CDR2 YSYEKL. Trimming removed 2 bases from V and 0 bases from J; junction bases left unmatched: 12. The CDR3 totals 18 residues. Here the CDR3 reads CASSQPQGASLRSYEQYF. The DNA for the CDR3 is TGCGCCAGCAGCCAACCCCAGGGGGCGAGCCTCCGCTCCTACGAGCAGTACTTC.

This clonotype was counted between two and nine times. V gene TRBV29-1 combines with J gene TRBJ2-1, with D maybe TRBD2 (5 bases). Germline CDR1 is SQVTM and CDR2 is ANQGSEA. Trimming took off 6 bases at V and 5 bases at J, with 17 bases between the two ends. CDR3 length: 14 residues. The CDR3 region has the DNA TGCAGCGTCCTTAAGGGTACGGGAAACAATGAGCAGTTCTTC. The encoded protein is CSVLKGTGNNEQFF.

This clonotype was counted ten times or more. The rearrangement links TRBV20-1 to TRBJ2-7, with 8 bases aligning to TRBD1. Germline V gene lookup returns CDR1 DFQATT and CDR2 SNEGSKA (reference sequence). The CDR3 covers 14 residues. Losses at the gene ends were 0 bases for V and 6 bases for J; bases not matched to a gene: 7. The CDR3 nucleotides are TGCAGTGCTAGAGATAAGACAGGGGTGACCGAGCAGTACTTC. This translates into CSARDKTGVTEQYF.

This clonotype occurred a few times. V is TRBV29-1 and J is TRBJ1-1; 8 bases align to TRBD1. J lost 6 bases, V lost 6 bases, and 15 bases had no gene match. The length of the CDR3 is 15 residues. Germline lookup yields CDR1 SQVTM and CDR2 ANQGSEA. The CDR3 nucleotides read TGCAGCGTCGCAGGGGGCCCCATTGATTTCGCTGAAGCTTTCTTT. It translates to CSVAGGPIDFAEAFF.

This clonotype has ten or more counts. The chain carries TRBV5-1 and TRBJ1-1; TRBD1 agrees at 10 bases. Germline loops: CDR1 SGHRS, CDR2 YFSETQ. This CDR3 region has 16 residues. The ends lost 4 bases at V and 0 bases at J; junction bases unmatched: 6. CDR3 nucleotides: TGCGCCAGCAGCGATGAGGGGACAGGGGTGAACACTGAAGCTTTCTTT. This gives the protein CASSDEGTGVNTEAFF.

Notes on this clonotype: A much more abundant neighbour one base away suggests this may be a read error. The chain combines TRBV3-1 with TRBJ2-7; 9 bases are shared with TRBD1. The CDR3 is made up of 17 amino acids. In germline, CDR1 is LGHDT, CDR2 YNNKEL (reference sequence). The CDR3 DNA follows: TGTGCCTGCAGCCAAGGGCTTCTCACAGGGGGCGCCTACGAGCAGTACTTC. Its protein product is CACSQGLLTGGAYEQYF.

The chain carries TRBV7-2 and TRBJ1-5; 10 bases match TRBD1. The CDR3 loop spans 15 amino acids. The J segment lost 2 bases and the V segment lost 6 bases, leaving 4 bases of the junction unmatched. Per the germline V gene, CDR1 is SGHTA and CDR2 is FQGNSA. The CDR3 loop is CASRIGTGGNQPQHF. The CDR3 bases are TGTGCCAGCAGAATCGGGACAGGGGGCAATCAGCCCCAGCATTTT.

This clonotype appeared many times. The rearrangement joins TRBV24-1 to TRBJ2-7; 8 bases match TRBD1. J gave up 3 bases and V 2 bases, and 5 bases lay outside the gene matches. Per germline, CDR1 KGHDR and CDR2 SFDVKD. The length of the CDR3 is 15 residues. This CDR3 is CATSDSQDRGYEQYF. CDR3 nucleotide sequence: TGTGCCACCAGTGATTCCCAAGACAGGGGCTACGAGCAGTACTTC.

The chain joins TRBV29-1 to TRBJ2-6, with D possibly matching TRBD1 (6 bases). The CDR3 consists of 13 residues. The V end was cut by 5 bases, the J end by 4 bases, with 9 bases between. Per the germline V gene, CDR1 is SQVTM and CDR2 is ANQGSEA. The CDR3 spells CSVPGAGANVLTF. The DNA of the CDR3 is TGCAGCGTTCCAGGGGCCGGGGCCAACGTCCTGACTTTC.

This clonotype was counted at least ten times. The chain is built from TRBV20-1 and TRBJ2-7; D is uncertain. The CDR3 totals 14 residues. Germline assignment: CDR1 DFQATT and CDR2 SNEGSKA (reference sequence). V shed 0 bases and J shed 5 bases, with 14 bases lying between them. This CDR3 reads CSARDPYRPHEQYF. The CDR3 coding sequence is TGCAGTGCTAGAGATCCCTATAGGCCCCACGAGCAGTACTTC.

This clonotype was seen many times. The chain uses TRBV14 and TRBJ2-1; maybe TRBD2 (5 bases). Trimming shortened V by 4 bases and J by 4 bases, and 14 bases separated the two germline ends. Germline V gives CDR1 SGHDN, CDR2 FVKESK. There are 15 residues in the CDR3. The CDR3 DNA follows: TGTGCCAGCAGCCCCTTCCTAGCCTCATACAATGAGCAGTTCTTC. Residues: CASSPFLASYNEQFF.

In this sample, this clonotype turned up many times. This chain links TRBV20-1 with TRBJ2-7; 10 positions match TRBD2. The V gene end was trimmed by 5 bases and the J gene end by 5 bases; junction bases not matched to a gene: 6. CDR3 length: 13 amino acids. Germline V gives CDR1 DFQATT, CDR2 SNEGSKA (reference sequence). The CDR3 is CSAPLAGSNEQYF. The CDR3 DNA is TGCAGTGCTCCACTAGCGGGATCTAACGAGCAGTACTTC.

On this clonotype: A read error may explain this, as a much larger clone is one base away. V gene TRBV7-9 combines with J gene TRBJ2-1, with TRBD2 matching over 9 bases. The CDR3 runs 17 residues. Looked up from germline, CDR1 is SEHNR and CDR2 is FQNEAQ (reference sequence). In DNA form, the CDR3 reads TGTGACAGCAGCTCGCCATTAGCGGGAGAGTATCTTAATGAGCAGTTCTTC. Encoded protein: CDSSSPLAGEYLNEQFF.

The CDR3 region is CASSSRDSKAFF. The CDR3 nucleotides are TGTGCCAGTAGTAGCCGGGACTCTAAGGCTTTCTTT. This rearrangement joins TRBV19 to TRBJ1-1; D may be TRBD1 (5 bases). Germline CDR1 LNHDA, CDR2 SQIVND (reference sequence). The ends were cut back, 4 bases at V and 11 bases at J, with 14 bases in the middle. The CDR3 is 12 residues long.

This clonotype was counted ten times or more. This chain's CDR3 is CASSQRDRSEQFF. The DNA of the CDR3 is TGTGCCAGCAGCCAGAGGGATCGGAGCGAGCAGTTCTTC. V and J are TRBV11-2 and TRBJ2-1, with D possibly matching TRBD2 (5 bases). Germline CDR1 is SGHAT and CDR2 is FQNNGV. The V gene lost 5 bases and the J gene lost 10 bases, with 15 bases spanning the gap. The CDR3 has 13 amino acids.

This clonotype was picked up many times. The CDR3 nucleotides read TGTGCCAGCAGTTACTATCCGACCATGGGACAGTATGGCTACACCTTC. Translating gives CASSYYPTMGQYGYTF. J is TRBJ1-2 and V is TRBV6-2 or TRBV6-3; 7 nucleotides align to TRBD1. Germline V lookup: CDR1 MNHEY, CDR2 SVGEGT. V dropped 1 base and J dropped 5; count of bases not matched to a gene: 10. The length of the CDR3 is 16 residues.

This clonotype was picked up many times. The chain couples TRBV7-2 to TRBJ2-7; tentatively, D is TRBD2 (6 bases). CDR1 and CDR2 (germline): SGHTA, FQGNSA. V gave up 5 bases and J gave up 2 bases, with 13 bases separating them. The CDR3 length is 14 residues. The CDR3 coding sequence is TGTGCCAGCAGCCCGGGGAGGAGCACCTACGAGCAGTACTTC. It translates to CASSPGRSTYEQYF.

This clonotype has a handful of counts. The J gene is TRBJ2-7, the V gene TRBV19; TRBD2 matches 10 bases. The ends lost 7 bases at V and 4 bases at J; junction bases unmatched: 7. The CDR3 runs 14 residues. CDR1 LNHDA and CDR2 SQIVND come from the germline V gene (reference sequence). The DNA for the CDR3 is TGTGCCAGTACCTCAGCGGGAGGGCCTTACGAGCAGTACTTC. Protein sequence: CASTSAGGPYEQYF.

This clonotype was observed many times. This chain joins TRBV4-3 and TRBJ2-7, with D maybe TRBD2 (6 bases). CDR3 length: 13 residues. V was shortened by 4 bases and J by 3 bases, with 10 bases between the two germline ends. Per germline, CDR1 LGHNA and CDR2 YSLEER. The DNA of the CDR3 is TGCGCCAGCAGCCTGTGGGAGGACTACGAGCAGTACTTC. Translation: CASSLWEDYEQYF.

This clonotype was seen repeatedly, ten times or more. The genes are TRBV19 and TRBJ1-5; TRBD1 might be the D (6 bases). The CDR3 covers 13 residues. CDR1 is LNHDA and CDR2 is SQIVND in the germline V gene (reference sequence). Trimming removed 5 bases at V and 6 bases at J, with 11 bases between. The CDR3 spells CASSYGGGQPQHF. CDR3 DNA: TGTGCCAGTAGTTATGGGGGCGGTCAGCCCCAGCATTTT.

At least ten counts were recorded for this clonotype. The chain joins TRBV20-1 to TRBJ1-6, with a tentative D call TRBD1 (6 bases). The CDR3 sequence is 13 residues long. The germline CDR1 and CDR2 sequences are DFQATT and SNEGSKA (reference sequence). Trimming removed 3 bases from V and 6 bases from J, with 9 bases in between. CDR3 bases: TGCAGTGCTAGTGCCAGGGGTAATTCACCCCTCCACTTT. This gives the protein CSASARGNSPLHF.

This clonotype was recorded at least ten times. The genes are TRBV18 and TRBJ2-1, with D possibly being TRBD1 (5 bases). V was pared by 8 bases and J by 5 bases, with 13 bases between. The CDR3 extends over 13 amino acids. In germline, CDR1 is KGHSH, CDR2 LQKENI. The CDR3 loop reads CASTSGKDNEQFF. CDR3 nucleotides: TGTGCCAGCACCTCAGGGAAAGACAATGAGCAGTTCTTC. Full variable domain (missing parts from reference TRBV18 and TRBJ2-1): NAGVMQNPRHLVRRRGQEARLRCSPMKGHSHVYWYRQLPEEGLKFMVYLQKENIIDESGMPKERFSAEFPKEGPSILRIQQVVRGDSAAYFCASTSGKDNEQFFGPGTRLTVL.

This clonotype was seen a few times. The chain recombines TRBV19 with TRBJ2-1; 7 bases map to TRBD1. This CDR3 has 14 amino acids. Germline V gene data show CDR1 as LNHDA and CDR2 as SQIVND (reference sequence). V gave up 3 bases and J gave up 9 bases; unmatched junction bases: 8. The CDR3 protein is CASSINPTGTEQFF. Written as DNA, the CDR3 is TGTGCCAGTAGTATTAACCCGACAGGGACTGAGCAGTTCTTC.

This clonotype was seen at least ten times. CDR3 nucleotides: TGTGCCAGCAGTACTAGCGGGAGCTACGAGCAGTACTTC. Amino acids: CASSTSGSYEQYF. V and J are TRBV6-1 and TRBJ2-7; 11 bases agree with TRBD2. The J segment lost 3 bases and the V segment lost 5 bases, leaving 0 bases of the junction unmatched. This CDR3 has 13 amino acids. CDR1 and CDR2 from the germline V gene are MNHNS and SASEGT.